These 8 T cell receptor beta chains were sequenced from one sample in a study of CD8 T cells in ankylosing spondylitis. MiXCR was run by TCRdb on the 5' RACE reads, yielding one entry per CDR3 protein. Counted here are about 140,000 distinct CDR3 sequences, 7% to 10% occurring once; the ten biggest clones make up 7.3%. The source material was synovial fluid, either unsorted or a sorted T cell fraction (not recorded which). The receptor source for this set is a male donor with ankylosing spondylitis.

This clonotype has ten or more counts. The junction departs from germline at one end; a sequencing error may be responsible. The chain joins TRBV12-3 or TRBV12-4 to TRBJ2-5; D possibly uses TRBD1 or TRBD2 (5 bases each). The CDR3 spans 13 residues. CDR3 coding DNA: TGTGCCAGCAGTTCCGGGACGCAATCAACTTTACGCTTC. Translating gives CASSSGTQSTLRF.

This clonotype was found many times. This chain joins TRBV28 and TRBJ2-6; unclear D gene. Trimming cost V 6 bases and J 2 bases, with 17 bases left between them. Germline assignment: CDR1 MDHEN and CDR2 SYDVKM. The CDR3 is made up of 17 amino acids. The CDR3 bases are TGTGCCAGCAGCATACCCCTAGTGGGCCCTGGGGCCAACGTCCTGACTTTC. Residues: CASSIPLVGPGANVLTF.

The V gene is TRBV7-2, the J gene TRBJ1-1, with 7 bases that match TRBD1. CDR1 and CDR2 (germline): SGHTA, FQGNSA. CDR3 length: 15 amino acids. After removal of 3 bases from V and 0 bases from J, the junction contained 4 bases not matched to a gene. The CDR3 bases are TGTGCCAGCAGCTTGGCGGGACAGATGAACACTGAAGCTTTCTTT. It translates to CASSLAGQMNTEAFF.

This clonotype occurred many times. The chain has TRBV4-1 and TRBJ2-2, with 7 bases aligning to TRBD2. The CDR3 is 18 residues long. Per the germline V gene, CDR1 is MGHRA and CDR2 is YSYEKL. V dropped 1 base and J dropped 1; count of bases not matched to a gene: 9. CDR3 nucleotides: TGCGCCAGCAGCCAAGCCCCATTACAGCGGGAGAACACCGGGGAGCTGTTTTTT. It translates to CASSQAPLQRENTGELFF.

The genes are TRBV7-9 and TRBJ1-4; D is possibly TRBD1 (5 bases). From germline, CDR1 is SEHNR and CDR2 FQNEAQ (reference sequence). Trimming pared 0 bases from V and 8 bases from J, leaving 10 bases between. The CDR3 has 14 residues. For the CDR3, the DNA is TGTGCCAGCAGCTTAGCAGGGGATTACGAAAAACTGTTTTTT. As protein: CASSLAGDYEKLFF.

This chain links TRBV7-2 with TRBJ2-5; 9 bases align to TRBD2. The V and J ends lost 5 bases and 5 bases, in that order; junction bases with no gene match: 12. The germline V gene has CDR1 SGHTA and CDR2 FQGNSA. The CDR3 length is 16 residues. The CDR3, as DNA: TGTGCCAGCAGCCCTAGGGGCGGGAGGGCCGGGGAGACCCAGTACTTC. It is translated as CASSPRGGRAGETQYF.

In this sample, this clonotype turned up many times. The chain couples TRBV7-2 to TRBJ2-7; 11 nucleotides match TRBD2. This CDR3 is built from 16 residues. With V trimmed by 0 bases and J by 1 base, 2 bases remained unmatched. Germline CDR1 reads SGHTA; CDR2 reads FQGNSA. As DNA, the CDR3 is TGTGCCAGCAGCTTAGCGGGGACTAGCGGATCCTACGAGCAGTACTTC. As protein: CASSLAGTSGSYEQYF.

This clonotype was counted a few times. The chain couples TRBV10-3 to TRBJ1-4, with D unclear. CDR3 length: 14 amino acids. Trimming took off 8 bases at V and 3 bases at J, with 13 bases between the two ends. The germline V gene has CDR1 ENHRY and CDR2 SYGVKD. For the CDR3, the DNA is TGTGCCATCGGAAACCCGGAGGCTAATGAAAAACTGTTTTTT. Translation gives CAIGNPEANEKLFF.